This is a list of T cell receptor beta chains from one sample in a study of regulatory and conventional T cells in RAG deficiency. The data were produced by immunoSEQ multiplex PCR, yet TCRdb's version contains in-frame clones alone and is incomplete. The repertoire consists of about 8,500 clones, with 65% to 85% occurring once and the leading ten covering 30% to 40%. This same sample was also part of a study on regulatory T cells.

Sequenced sample: CD8+ T cells sorted from blood. All receptors derive from a human donor in good health. Both conserved end residues are part of each CDR3. Fields, in order: V gene, D gene, J gene, clone size, CDR3 length, CDR3 protein, CDR3 DNA. D genes are given only for firm matches. Size is omitted from some rows. Given values are once, few, many or a class for expanded clones.

V gene: TRBV29-1
D gene: TRBD2
J gene: TRBJ2-3
clone size: -
CDR3 length: 15
CDR3 protein: CSVNGASGGADTQYF
CDR3 DNA: TGCAGCGTGAATGGGGCTAGCGGGGGGGCAGATACGCAGTATTTT

V gene: TRBV25-1
D gene: -
J gene: TRBJ2-1
clone size: few
CDR3 length: 13
CDR3 protein: CASSGPGGNEQFF
CDR3 DNA: TGTGCCAGCAGTGGTCCCGGTGGCAATGAGCAGTTCTTC

V gene: TRBV28
D gene: -
J gene: TRBJ1-2
clone size: -
CDR3 length: 12
CDR3 protein: CASSPDRDGYTF
CDR3 DNA: TGTGCCAGCAGTCCCGACCGGGATGGCTACACCTTC

V gene: TRBV18
D gene: -
J gene: TRBJ2-7
clone size: -
CDR3 length: 17
CDR3 protein: CASSPGPGLRISYEQYF
CDR3 DNA: TGTGCCAGCTCACCGGGCCCCGGACTGCGAATCTCCTACGAGCAGTACTTC

V gene: TRBV7-9
D gene: -
J gene: TRBJ1-1
clone size: -
CDR3 length: 13
CDR3 protein: CASSLVEGPEAFF
CDR3 DNA: TGTGCCAGCAGCTTAGTGGAGGGCCCTGAAGCTTTCTTT

V gene: TRBV9
D gene: -
J gene: TRBJ2-1
clone size: -
CDR3 length: 15
CDR3 protein: CASSVAEGANNEQFF
CDR3 DNA: TGTGCCAGCAGCGTAGCGGAGGGGGCTAACAATGAGCAGTTCTTC

V gene: TRBV13
D gene: TRBD2
J gene: TRBJ2-1
clone size: -
CDR3 length: 14
CDR3 protein: CASSSAGSYNEQFF
CDR3 DNA: TGTGCCAGCAGCTCAGCGGGATCGTACAATGAGCAGTTCTTC

V gene: TRBV5-4
D gene: -
J gene: TRBJ2-3
clone size: -
CDR3 length: 12
CDR3 protein: CASGVTTDTQYF
CDR3 DNA: TGTGCCAGCGGTGTGACCACAGATACGCAGTATTTT

V gene: TRBV4-1
D gene: -
J gene: TRBJ2-7
clone size: -
CDR3 length: 17
CDR3 protein: CASSQGGIGVGAYEQYF
CDR3 DNA: TGCGCCAGCAGCCAAGGAGGGATAGGGGTAGGAGCCTACGAGCAGTACTTC

V gene: TRBV6-6
D gene: TRBD1
J gene: TRBJ2-2
clone size: -
CDR3 length: 15
CDR3 protein: CASKINRGHNGELFF
CDR3 DNA: TGTGCCAGCAAGATCAACAGGGGGCATAACGGGGAGCTGTTTTTT

V gene: TRBV30
D gene: TRBD2
J gene: TRBJ2-1
clone size: -
CDR3 length: 14
CDR3 protein: CAWRLAGPYNEQFF
CDR3 DNA: TGTGCCTGGAGGCTAGCGGGACCCTACAATGAGCAGTTCTTC